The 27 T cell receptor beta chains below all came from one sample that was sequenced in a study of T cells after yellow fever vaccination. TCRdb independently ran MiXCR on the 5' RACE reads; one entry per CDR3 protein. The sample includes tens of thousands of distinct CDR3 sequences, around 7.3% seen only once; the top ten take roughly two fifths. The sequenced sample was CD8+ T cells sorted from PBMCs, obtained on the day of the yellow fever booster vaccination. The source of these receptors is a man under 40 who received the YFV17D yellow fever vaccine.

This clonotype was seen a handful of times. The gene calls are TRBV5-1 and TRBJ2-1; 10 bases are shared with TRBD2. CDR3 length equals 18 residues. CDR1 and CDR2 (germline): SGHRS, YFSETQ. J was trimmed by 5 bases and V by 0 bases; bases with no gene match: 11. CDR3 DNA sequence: TGCGCCAGCAGCTTGGCCAGCGGGGGACTAGCGCTTAACAATGAGCAGTTCTTC. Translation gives CASSLASGGLALNNEQFF.

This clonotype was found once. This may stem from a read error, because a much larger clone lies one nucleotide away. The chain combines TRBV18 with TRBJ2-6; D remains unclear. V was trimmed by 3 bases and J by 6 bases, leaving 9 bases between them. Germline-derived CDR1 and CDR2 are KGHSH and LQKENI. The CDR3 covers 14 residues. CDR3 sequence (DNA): TGTGCCAGCTCACCCCTATCGGAGGCCAACGTCCTGACTTTC. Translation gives CASSPLSEANVLTF.

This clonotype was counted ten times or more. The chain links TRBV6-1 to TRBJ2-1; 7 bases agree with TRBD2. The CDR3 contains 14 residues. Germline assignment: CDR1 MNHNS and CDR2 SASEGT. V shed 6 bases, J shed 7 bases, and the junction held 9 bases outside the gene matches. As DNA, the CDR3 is TGTGCCAGCAGAACTAGGGGAGGGGCAAATGAGCAGTTCTTC. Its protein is CASRTRGGANEQFF.

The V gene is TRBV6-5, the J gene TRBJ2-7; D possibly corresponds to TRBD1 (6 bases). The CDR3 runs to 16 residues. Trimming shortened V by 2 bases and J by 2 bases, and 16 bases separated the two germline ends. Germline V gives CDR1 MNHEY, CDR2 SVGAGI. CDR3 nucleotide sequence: TGTGCCAGCAGTTACCCAATACAGGGTTATCCCTACGAGCAGTACTTC. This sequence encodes CASSYPIQGYPYEQYF.

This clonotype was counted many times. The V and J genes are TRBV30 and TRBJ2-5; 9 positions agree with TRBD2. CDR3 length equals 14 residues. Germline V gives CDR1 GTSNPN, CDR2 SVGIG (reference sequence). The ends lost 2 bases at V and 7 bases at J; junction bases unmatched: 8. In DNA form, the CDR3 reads TGTGCCTGGAGTCCGGAGGCGGGAGGGCGGACCCAGTACTTC. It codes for CAWSPEAGGRTQYF.

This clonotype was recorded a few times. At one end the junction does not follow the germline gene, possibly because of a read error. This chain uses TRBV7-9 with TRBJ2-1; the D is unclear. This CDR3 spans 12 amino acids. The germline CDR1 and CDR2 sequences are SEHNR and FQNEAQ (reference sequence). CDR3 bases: TGTGCCAGCAGCGCTACGTCGGACGGTATGATCTTC. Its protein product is CASSATSDGMIF.

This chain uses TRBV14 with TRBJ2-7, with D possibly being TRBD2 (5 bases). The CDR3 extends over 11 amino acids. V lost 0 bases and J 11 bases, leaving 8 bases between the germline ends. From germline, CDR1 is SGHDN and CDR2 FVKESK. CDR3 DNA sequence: TGTGCCAGCAGCCAAGATACTAGGGAGTACTTC. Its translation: CASSQDTREYF.

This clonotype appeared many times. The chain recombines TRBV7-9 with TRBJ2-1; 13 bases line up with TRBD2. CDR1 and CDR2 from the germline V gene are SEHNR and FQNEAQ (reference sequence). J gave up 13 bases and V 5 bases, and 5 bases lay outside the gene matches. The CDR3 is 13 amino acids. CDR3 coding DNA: TGTGCCAGCAGCCGGACTAGCGGGAGTATCCAGTTCTTC. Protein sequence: CASSRTSGSIQFF.

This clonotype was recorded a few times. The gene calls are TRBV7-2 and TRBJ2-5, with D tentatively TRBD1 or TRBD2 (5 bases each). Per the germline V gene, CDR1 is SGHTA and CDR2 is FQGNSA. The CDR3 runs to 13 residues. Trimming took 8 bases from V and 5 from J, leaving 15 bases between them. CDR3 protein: CASEPGWGETQYF. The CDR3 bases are TGTGCCAGCGAGCCGGGATGGGGGGAGACCCAGTACTTC.

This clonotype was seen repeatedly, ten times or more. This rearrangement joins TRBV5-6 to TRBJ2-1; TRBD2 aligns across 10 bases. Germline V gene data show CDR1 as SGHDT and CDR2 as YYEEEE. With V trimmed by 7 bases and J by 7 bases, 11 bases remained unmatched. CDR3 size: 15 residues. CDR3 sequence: CASPGVAGGGNEQFF. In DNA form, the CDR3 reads TGTGCCAGCCCAGGGGTAGCGGGAGGAGGGAATGAGCAGTTCTTC.

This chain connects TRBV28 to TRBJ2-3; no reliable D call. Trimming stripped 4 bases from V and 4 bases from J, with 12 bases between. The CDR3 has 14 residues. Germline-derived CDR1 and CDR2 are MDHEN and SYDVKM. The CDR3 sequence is CASSSRTEPDTQYF. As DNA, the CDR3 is TGTGCCAGCAGTTCCCGGACCGAGCCAGATACGCAGTATTTT.

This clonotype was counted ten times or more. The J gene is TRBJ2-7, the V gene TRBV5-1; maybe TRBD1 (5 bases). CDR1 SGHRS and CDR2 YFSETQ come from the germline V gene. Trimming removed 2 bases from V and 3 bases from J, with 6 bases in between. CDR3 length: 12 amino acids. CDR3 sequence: CASSFDSYEQYF. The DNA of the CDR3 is TGCGCCAGCAGCTTCGACAGCTACGAGCAGTACTTC. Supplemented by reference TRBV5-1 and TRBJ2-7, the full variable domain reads KAGVTQTPRYLIKTRGQQVTLSCSPISGHRSVSWYQQTPGQGLQFLFEYFSETQRNKGNFPGRFSGRQFSNSRSEMNVSTLELGDSALYLCASSFDSYEQYFGPGTRLTVT.

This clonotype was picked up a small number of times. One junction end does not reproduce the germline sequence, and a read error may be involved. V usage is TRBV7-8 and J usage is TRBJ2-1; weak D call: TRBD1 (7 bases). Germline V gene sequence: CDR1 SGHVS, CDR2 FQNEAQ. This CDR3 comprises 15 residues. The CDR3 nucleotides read TGTGCCAGCAGCATAGCGACAGGGACTTACAATGAGCAGTTCTTC. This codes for CASSIATGTYNEQFF.

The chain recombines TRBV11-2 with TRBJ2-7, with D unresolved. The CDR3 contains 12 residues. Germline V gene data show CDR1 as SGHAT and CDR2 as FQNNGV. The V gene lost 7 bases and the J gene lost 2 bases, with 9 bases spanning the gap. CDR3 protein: CASTSGTYEQYF. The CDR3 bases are TGTGCCAGCACGTCAGGAACCTACGAGCAGTACTTC. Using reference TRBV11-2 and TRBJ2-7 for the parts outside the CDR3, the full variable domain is EAGVAQSPRYKIIEKRQSVAFWCNPISGHATLYWYQQILGQGPKLLIQFQNNGVVDDSQLPKDRFSAERLKGVDSTLKIQPAKLEDSAVYLCASTSGTYEQYFGPGTRLTVT.

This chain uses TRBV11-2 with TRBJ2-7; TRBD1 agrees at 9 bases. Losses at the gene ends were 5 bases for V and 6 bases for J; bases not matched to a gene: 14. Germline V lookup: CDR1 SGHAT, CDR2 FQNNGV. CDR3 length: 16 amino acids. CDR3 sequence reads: CASSKWDRDKPCEQYF. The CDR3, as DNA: TGTGCCAGCAGCAAATGGGACAGGGACAAACCTTGCGAGCAGTACTTC.

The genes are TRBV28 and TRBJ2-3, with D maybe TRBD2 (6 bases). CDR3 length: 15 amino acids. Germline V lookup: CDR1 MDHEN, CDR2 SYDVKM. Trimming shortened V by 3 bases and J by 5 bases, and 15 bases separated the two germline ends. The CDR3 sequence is CASSFNRGNKDTQYF. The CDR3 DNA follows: TGTGCCAGCAGTTTCAACCGGGGGAACAAAGATACGCAGTATTTT.

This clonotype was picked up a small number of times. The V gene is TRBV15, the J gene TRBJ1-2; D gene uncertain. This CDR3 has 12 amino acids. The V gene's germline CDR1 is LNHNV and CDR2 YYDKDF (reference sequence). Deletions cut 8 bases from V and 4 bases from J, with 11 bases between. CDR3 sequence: CATAGSSYGYTF. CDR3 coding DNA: TGTGCCACCGCCGGTTCGAGCTATGGCTACACCTTC.

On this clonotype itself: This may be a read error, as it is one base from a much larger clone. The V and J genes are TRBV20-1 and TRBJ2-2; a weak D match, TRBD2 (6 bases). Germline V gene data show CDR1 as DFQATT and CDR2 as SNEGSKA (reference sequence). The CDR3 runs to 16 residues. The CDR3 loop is CSARDGLAVGTGEMFF. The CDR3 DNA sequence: TGCAGTGCTAGAGATGGATTAGCGGTTGGAACCGGGGAGATGTTTTTT.

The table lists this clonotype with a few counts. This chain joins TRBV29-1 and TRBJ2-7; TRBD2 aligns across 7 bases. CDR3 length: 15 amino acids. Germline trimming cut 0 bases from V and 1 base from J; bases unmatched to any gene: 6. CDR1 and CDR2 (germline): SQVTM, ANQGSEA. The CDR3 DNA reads TGCAGCGTTGAAGATCCTAGCGGACCATCCTACGAGCAGTACTTC. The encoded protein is CSVEDPSGPSYEQYF.

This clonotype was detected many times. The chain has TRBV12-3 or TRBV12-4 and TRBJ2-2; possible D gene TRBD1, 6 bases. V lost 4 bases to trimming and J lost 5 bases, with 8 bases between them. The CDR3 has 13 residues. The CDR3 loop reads CASSYRVTGELFF. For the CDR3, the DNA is TGTGCCAGCAGTTACAGGGTTACCGGGGAGCTGTTTTTT.

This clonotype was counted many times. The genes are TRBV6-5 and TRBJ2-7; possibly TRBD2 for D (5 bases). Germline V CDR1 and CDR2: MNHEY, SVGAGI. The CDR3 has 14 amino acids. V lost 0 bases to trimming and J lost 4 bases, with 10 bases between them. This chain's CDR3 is CASSYSVSGYEQYF. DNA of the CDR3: TGTGCCAGCAGTTACTCGGTCAGCGGATACGAGCAGTACTTC.

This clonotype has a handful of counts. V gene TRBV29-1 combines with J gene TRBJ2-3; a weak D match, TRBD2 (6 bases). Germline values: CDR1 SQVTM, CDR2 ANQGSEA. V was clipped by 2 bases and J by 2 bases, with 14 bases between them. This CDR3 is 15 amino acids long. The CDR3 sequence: CSVEFAGRNTDTQYF. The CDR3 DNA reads TGCAGCGTTGAATTCGCGGGACGGAACACAGATACGCAGTATTTT.

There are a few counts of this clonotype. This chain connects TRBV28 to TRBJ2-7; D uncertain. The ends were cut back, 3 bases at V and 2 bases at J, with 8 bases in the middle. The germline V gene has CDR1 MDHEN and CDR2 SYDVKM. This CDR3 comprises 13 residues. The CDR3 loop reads CASSFGPPYEQYF. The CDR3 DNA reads TGTGCCAGCAGTTTCGGGCCCCCCTACGAGCAGTACTTC. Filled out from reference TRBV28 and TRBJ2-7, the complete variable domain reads DVKVTQSSRYLVKRTGEKVFLECVQDMDHENMFWYRQDPGLGLRLIYFSYDVKMKEKGDIPEGYSVSREKKERFSLILESASTNQTSMYLCASSFGPPYEQYFGPGTRLTVT.

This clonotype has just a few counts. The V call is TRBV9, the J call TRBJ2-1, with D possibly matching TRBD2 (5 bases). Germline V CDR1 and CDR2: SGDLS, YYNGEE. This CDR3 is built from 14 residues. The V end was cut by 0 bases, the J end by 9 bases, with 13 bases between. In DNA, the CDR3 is TGTGCCAGCAGCGTAGAGGGAGTAATTTCTGAGCAGTTCTTC. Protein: CASSVEGVISEQFF. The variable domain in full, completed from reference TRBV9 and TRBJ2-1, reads DSGVTQTPKHLITATGQRVTLRCSPRSGDLSVYWYQQSLDQGLQFLIQYYNGEERAKGNILERFSAQQFPDLHSELNLSSLELGDSALYFCASSVEGVISEQFFGPGTRLTVL.

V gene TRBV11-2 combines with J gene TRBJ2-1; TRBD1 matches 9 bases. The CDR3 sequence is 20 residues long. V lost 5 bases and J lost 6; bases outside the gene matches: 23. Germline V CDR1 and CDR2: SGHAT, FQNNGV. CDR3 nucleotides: TGTGCCAGCAGCCCACCTCCGGGACAGGGAAAGGCTAGCGGATTCAATGAGCAGTTCTTC. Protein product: CASSPPPGQGKASGFNEQFF.

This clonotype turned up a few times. CDR3 nucleotides: TGCGCCAGAACAGGGTCCCCTAGATGTAGTTTATACGAGCAGTACTTC. Translated, it gives CARTGSPRCSLYEQYF. The rearrangement joins TRBV23-1 to TRBJ2-7; D is perhaps TRBD1 (6 bases). TRBV23-1 is noted as an ORF with a role that remains uncertain. The CDR3 runs to 16 residues. Trimming shortened V by 9 bases and J by 4 bases, and 25 bases separated the two germline ends.

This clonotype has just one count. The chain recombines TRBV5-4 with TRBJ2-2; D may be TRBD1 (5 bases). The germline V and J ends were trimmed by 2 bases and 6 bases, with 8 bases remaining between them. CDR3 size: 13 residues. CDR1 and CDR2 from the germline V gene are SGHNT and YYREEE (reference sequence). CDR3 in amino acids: CASSFAGSGELFF. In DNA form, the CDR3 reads TGTGCCAGCAGCTTTGCAGGGTCCGGGGAGCTGTTTTTT.